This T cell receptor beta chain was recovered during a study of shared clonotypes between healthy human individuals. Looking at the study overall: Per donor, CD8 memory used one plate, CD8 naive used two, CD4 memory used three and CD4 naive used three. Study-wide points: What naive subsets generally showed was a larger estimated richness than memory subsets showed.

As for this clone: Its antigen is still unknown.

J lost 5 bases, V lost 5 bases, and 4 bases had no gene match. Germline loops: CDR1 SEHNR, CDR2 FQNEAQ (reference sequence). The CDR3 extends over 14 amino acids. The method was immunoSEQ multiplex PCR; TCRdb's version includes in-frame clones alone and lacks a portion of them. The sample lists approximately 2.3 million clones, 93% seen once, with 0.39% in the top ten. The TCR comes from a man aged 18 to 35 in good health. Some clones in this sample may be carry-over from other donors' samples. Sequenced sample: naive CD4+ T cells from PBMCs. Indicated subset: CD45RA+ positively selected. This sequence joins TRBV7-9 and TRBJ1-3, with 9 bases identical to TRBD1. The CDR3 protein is CASSRGTGRNTIYF. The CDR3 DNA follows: TGTGCCAGCAGCCGTGGGACAGGGCGAAACACCATATATTTT.